These T cell receptor beta chains were read from a single sample in a study of tumor and adjacent non-tumor tissue in lung cancer. TCRdb independently ran MiXCR on the multiplex PCR reads; one entry per CDR3 protein. The table lists 60,000 or so distinct CDR3 sequences, more than 55% of them singletons. Sequenced: distant non-tumor lung tissue. Every receptor here comes from a man between 65 and 85 years old with non-small cell lung cancer. The CDR3 runs from the conserved cysteine through the conserved F or W. The order of the fields is D gene, J gene, V gene, clone size, CDR3 protein, CDR3 DNA. A D gene is named only where the DNA matches it firmly. Expanded clones are given a class, and other clones once, few, many or no size at all.

TRBD2,TRBJ2-2,TRBV11-2,.,CASSIDRLASVGELLF,TGTGCCAGCAGCATAGATCGACTAGCCTCGGTCGGGGAGCTGCTTTTT
TRBD1,TRBJ1-4,TRBV12-3/TRBV12-4,.,CASSTGQGGEKLFF,TGTGCAAGCAGCACCGGACAGGGAGGGGAAAAACTGTTTTTT
.,TRBJ1-1,TRBV4-2,.,CASNQEVFVTEAFF,TGTGCCAGCAACCAAGAAGTCTTTGTCACTGAAGCTTTCTTT
.,TRBJ2-5,TRBV29-1,many,CSVEGDILHQETQYF,TGCAGCGTTGAAGGGGACATCCTCCACCAAGAGACCCAGTACTTC
TRBD2,TRBJ2-1,TRBV28,few,CASSLVLAGAMDNEQFF,TGTGCCAGCAGTTTAGTACTAGCGGGAGCCATGGACAATGAGCAGTTCTTC
TRBD2,TRBJ2-7,TRBV7-8,.,CAGSLGLAPSSYEQYF,TGTGCCGGCAGCCTGGGACTAGCCCCGAGCTCCTACGAGCAGTACTTC
.,TRBJ2-7,TRBV25-1,.,CASTIGKERYF,TGTGCCAGCACAATAGGGAAAGAGCGGTACTTC
TRBD1,TRBJ1-1,TRBV10-3,many,CAISAILGGVDTEAFF,TGTGCCATCAGTGCCATTTTAGGGGGCGTTGACACTGAAGCTTTCTTT
.,TRBJ2-3,TRBV20-1,.,CSASGLLTDTQYF,TGCAGTGCTTCCGGACTACTGACAGATACGCAGTATTTT
.,TRBJ2-7,TRBV5-4,once,CTSSLDRTPYEQHF,TGTACCAGCAGCTTGGATCGGACACCCTACGAGCAGCACTTC
TRBD1,TRBJ2-5,TRBV29-1,once,CSVEGDRERGEAQYF,TGCAGTGTTGAAGGGGACAGGGAGCGCGGGGAGGCCCAGTACTTC
.,TRBJ2-7,TRBV29-1,.,CSVRSGGYEQYF,TGCAGCGTTCGTTCAGGAGGCTACGAGCAGTACTTC
.,TRBJ2-7,TRBV5-4,.,CAISLGRTPYEQYF,TGTGCCATCAGCTTGGGTCGGACACCCTACGAGCAGTACTTC
.,TRBJ2-1,TRBV11-3,.,CASTLLAGVNIEQFF,TGTGCCAGCACCCTTCTAGCAGGGGTTAACATTGAGCAGTTCTTC
TRBD1,TRBJ1-2,TRBV29-1,.,CGVTGGGAGYGYTF,TGCGGTGTCACGGGAGGGGGCGCAGGATATGGTTACACCTTC
.,TRBJ2-7,TRBV5-4,many,CASSVGQPIGEQYF,TGTGCCAGCAGCGTCGGCCAGCCCATCGGGGAGCAGTACTTC
.,TRBJ1-3,TRBV4-1,many,CASSQVYPISGNTIYF,TGCGCCAGCAGCCAAGTATACCCAATCTCTGGAAACACCATATATTTT
.,TRBJ2-3,TRBV6-1,.,CASGRDSVETDTQYF,TGTGCCAGCGGGCGGGACAGCGTAGAAACAGATACGCAGTATTTT
.,TRBJ2-7,TRBV4-1,many,CASSHVVGWSYEQYF,TGCGCCAGCAGCCATGTTGTGGGTTGGAGCTACGAGCAGTACTTC
.,TRBJ2-5,TRBV11-3,.,CANSLGGWVQETQYF,TGTGCCAACAGCCTTGGGGGATGGGTCCAAGAGACCCAGTACTTC
TRBD2,TRBJ2-5,TRBV28,.,CASSLGSGVKETQYF,TGTGCCAGCAGTTTAGGTAGCGGGGTGAAAGAGACCCAGTACTTC
TRBD1,TRBJ2-7,TRBV12-3/TRBV12-4,.,CASSLSWTGGYEQYF,TGTGCCAGCAGCCTATCGTGGACAGGGGGGTACGAGCAGTACTTC
TRBD1,TRBJ2-3,TRBV28,.,CASSDGWDRVTDTQYF,TGTGCCAGCTCTGATGGCTGGGACAGAGTAACAGATACGCAGTATTTT
.,TRBJ2-7,TRBV7-8,few,CASNPRAPYEQYF,TGTGCCAGTAACCCGAGGGCTCCCTACGAGCAGTACTTC
TRBD1,TRBJ2-5,TRBV6-2/TRBV6-3,.,CVSNYDSGTGRQETQYF,TGTGTCAGCAATTACGATTCCGGGACAGGCAGACAAGAGACACAGTACTTC
.,TRBJ2-3,TRBV5-5,.,CASTSPRPPVGQYF,TGTGCCAGCACCTCCCCCCGGCCTCCTGTAGGACAGTATTTT
TRBD2,TRBJ2-1,TRBV20-1,many,CSARDPLAGVFEQFF,TGCAGTGCTAGAGATCCACTAGCGGGAGTCTTTGAGCAGTTCTTC
TRBD1,TRBJ1-5,TRBV24-1,few,CATSDSTGGVSNQPQHF,TGTGCCACCAGTGATTCCACAGGGGGCGTTAGCAATCAGCCCCAGCATTTT
TRBD1,TRBJ2-7,TRBV6-2/TRBV6-3,many,CASSLGQGFKSYEQYF,TGTGCCAGCAGCCTCGGACAGGGATTCAAATCCTACGAGCAGTACTTC
.,TRBJ2-7,TRBV6-5,.,CACSYPDNYEQYF,TGTGCCTGCAGTTACCCAGACAACTACGAGCAGTACTTC
.,TRBJ1-1,TRBV7-9,.,CASSLLKGVNAEAFF,TGTGCCAGCAGCTTACTCAAAGGGGTGAACGCTGAAGCTTTCTTT
TRBD2,TRBJ2-1,TRBV5-1,once,CASGTGTSLVEQFF,TGCGCCAGCGGCACCGGGACTAGTTTGGTTGAGCAGTTCTTC
.,TRBJ2-1,TRBV11-2,.,CPSSPVRGPYNEQLF,TGTCCCAGCAGCCCAGTTAGGGGTCCCTACAATGAGCAGTTATTC
.,TRBJ1-1,TRBV11-3,.,CASRSGTNMNTEAFF,TGTGCCAGCCGCAGCGGGACAAATATGAACACTGAAGCTTTCTTT
.,TRBJ1-2,TRBV19,few,CASTIGGGAVGYTF,TGTGCCAGTACCATAGGCGGGGGTGCGGTTGGCTACACCTTC
.,TRBJ1-2,TRBV20-1,many,CSAGTSGGLGYGYTF,TGCAGTGCTGGAACCTCAGGAGGGCTGGGCTATGGCTACACCTTC
.,TRBJ2-1,TRBV4-1,once,CASSHGPNYNVQFF,TGCGCCAGCAGCCATGGGCCTAACTACAATGTGCAGTTCTTC
.,TRBJ2-1,TRBV6-6,.,CVSRIAGERNEQFF,TGTGTCAGCAGAATAGCTGGAGAGCGCAATGAGCAGTTCTTC
.,TRBJ2-5,TRBV11-2,once,CAGESGWGARETQYF,TGTGCCGGTGAATCAGGGTGGGGGGCGCGGGAGACCCAGTACTTC
.,TRBJ2-1,TRBV20-1,.,CSTSLQATYNEQFF,TGCAGTACTAGTCTACAAGCGACCTACAATGAGCAGTTCTTC
TRBD2,TRBJ2-2,TRBV7-9,many,CASSTGLAGTGELFF,TGTGCCAGCAGCACGGGACTAGCGGGGACCGGGGAGCTGTTTTTT
TRBD2,TRBJ2-2,TRBV12-3/TRBV12-4,many,CASTTRAGGFANTGELFF,TGTGCCAGCACTACCCGGGCGGGAGGGTTCGCGAACACCGGGGAGCTGTTTTTT
.,TRBJ2-3,TRBV11-2,.,CAGSPPGLGPADTQYF,TGTGCCGGCAGCCCCCCAGGCCTGGGCCCTGCAGATACCCAGTATTTT
TRBD1,TRBJ2-1,TRBV10-3,.,CAISLTSGRGNNEEFF,TGTGCCATCAGTCTTACCAGCGGCAGGGGGAACAATGAGGAGTTCTTC
.,TRBJ2-7,TRBV2,.,CASSVVAGTYEQYF,TGTGCCAGCAGCGTTGTGGCAGGGACCTACGAGCAGTACTTC
.,TRBJ1-4,TRBV5-1,.,CASSSQNGGHEKLFF,TGCGCCAGCAGCTCCCAAAACGGGGGCCATGAAAAACTGTTTTTT
.,TRBJ1-1,TRBV11-2,.,CASRPGRWYTEAFF,TGTGCCAGCAGGCCAGGGCGATGGTACACTGAAGCTTTCTTT
.,TRBJ2-4,TRBV29-1,many,CSVPKGSRGTIKNIQYF,TGCAGCGTCCCCAAAGGTTCGAGGGGGACTATAAAAAACATTCAGTACTTC
.,TRBJ2-1,TRBV11-2,.,CASGLMTDNEQFF,TGTGCCAGCGGCCTTATGACGGACAATGAGCAGTTCTTC
TRBD1,TRBJ2-5,TRBV11-2,.,CVSRLNTGVATQYF,TGTGTCAGCAGATTAAATACAGGGGTGGCGACCCAGTACTTT
.,TRBJ1-2,TRBV28,.,CASSSPPVGSGYTF,TGTGCCAGCAGTTCTCCCCCCGTGGGTTCGGGCTACACCTTC